This TCR beta chain derives from a study of PD-1 blockade in mismatch repair-deficient tumors. V lost 1 base and J lost 4; bases outside the gene matches: 3. There are 15 residues in the CDR3. Germline-derived CDR1 and CDR2 are MGHDK and SYGVNS. Method: immunoSEQ multiplex PCR; TCRdb's copy keeps in-frame clones and lacks some. This sample yields more than 90,000 clones, of which roughly 80% are seen a single time; less than 5.5% belongs to the top ten. As concerns this clone: Other DNA variants within this sample encode the same CDR3.

This chain links TRBV25-1 with TRBJ2-1; 8 bases fit TRBD2. Sequencing used peripheral blood, obtained about 60 weeks after starting pembrolizumab. The clonotype comes from an adult with mismatch repair-deficient cancer. This CDR3 reads CASSESGTSYNEQFF. The CDR3 nucleotides read TGTGCCAGCAGTGAATCTGGGACTAGTTACAATGAGCAGTTCTTC.